The clone carrying this TCR beta chain was seen repeatedly, ten times or more. What it recognizes is unknown. This entry is derived from a study of neurological immune-mediated disorders. Study outcomes and limitations: The multiple sclerosis repertoire cluster had no clinical or MRI correlate. On phylogenetic grouping, the repertoires of 18 of 34 multiple sclerosis patients fell within one related-CDR3 cluster, constituting a possible signature.

Synthesis of cDNA used 5'RACE (with 10-nucleotide random UMIs). TCRdb fed the 5' RACE reads into MiXCR, producing one record per CDR3 protein. The sample holds under 75,000 distinct CDR3 sequences, about 3.7% seen once. Unsorted libraries were generated from 2 million PBMCs. These cells had been stored in RNAlater at -80 C. Germline CDR1 SGHRS, CDR2 YFSETQ. The CDR3 extends over 15 amino acids. Losses at the gene ends were 1 base for V and 3 bases for J; bases not matched to a gene: 5. The sample taken for sequencing was PBMCs. The chain couples TRBV5-1 to TRBJ1-1; TRBD1 matches 8 bases. The receptor's source is a woman aged 55-75 years with multiple sclerosis. The CDR3 nucleotides are TGCGCCAGCAGCTTGCCGGACAGGGATCACACTGAAGCTTTCTTT. Translating it yields CASSLPDRDHTEAFF.